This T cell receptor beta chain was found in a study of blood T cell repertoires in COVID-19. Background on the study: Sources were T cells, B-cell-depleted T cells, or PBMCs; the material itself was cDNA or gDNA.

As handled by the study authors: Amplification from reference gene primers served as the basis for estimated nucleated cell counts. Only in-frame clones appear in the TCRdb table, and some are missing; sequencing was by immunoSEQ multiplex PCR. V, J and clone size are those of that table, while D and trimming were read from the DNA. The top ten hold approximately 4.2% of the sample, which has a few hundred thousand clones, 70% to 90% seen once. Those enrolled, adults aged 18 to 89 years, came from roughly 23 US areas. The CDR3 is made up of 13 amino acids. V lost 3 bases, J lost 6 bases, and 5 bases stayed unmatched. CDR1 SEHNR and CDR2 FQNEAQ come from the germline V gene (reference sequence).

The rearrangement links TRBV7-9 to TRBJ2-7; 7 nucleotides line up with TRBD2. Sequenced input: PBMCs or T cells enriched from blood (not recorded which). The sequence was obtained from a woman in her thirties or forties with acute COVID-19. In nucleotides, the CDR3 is TGTGCCAGCAGCTTGGCGGGAGAGAGCGAGCAGTACTTC. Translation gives CASSLAGESEQYF.